The 16 T cell receptor beta chains presented below share a single source sample, sequenced in a study of T cells in narcolepsy listed by TCRdb under 2018. Libraries were constructed by the immunoSEQ multiplex PCR assay. Not all clones reach the TCRdb copy of this immuneACCESS table, which keeps in-frame sequences only. Checked studies attribute under half of the gap to unresolved V genes and leave the rest unexplained. Present in this sample are about 27,000 clones, about 84% of which were seen just once. Around 3.3% of the sample goes to the ten largest clones. Sequenced: CD45RA- memory CD4+ T cells from PBMCs. The cell subset or site label here, explained by the study, means: memory T cells sorted ex vivo from peripheral blood. The origin of the receptors is a human donor with narcolepsy.

This rearrangement joins TRBV5-1 to TRBJ1-1; D is unresolved. The CDR3 sequence is 15 residues long. The V and J ends lost 1 base and 2 bases respectively, with 12 bases between them. Germline V gene lookup returns CDR1 SGHRS and CDR2 YFSETQ. DNA for the CDR3: TGCGCCAGCAGCTTGTGGGTAGGGTCTAACACTGAAGCTTTCTTT. Residues: CASSLWVGSNTEAFF.

The chain combines TRBV14 with TRBJ2-1; 7 bases agree with TRBD2. Germline V gene sequence: CDR1 SGHDN, CDR2 FVKESK. The CDR3 consists of 15 residues. The junction had 8 bases not matched to a gene; V was cut back by 1 base and J by 8 bases. The chain's CDR3 is CASSQGRGVVDEQFF. CDR3 nucleotide sequence: TGTGCCAGCAGCCAAGGTCGGGGGGTAGTCGATGAGCAGTTCTTC.

The gene calls are TRBV7-2 and TRBJ2-7; 8 bases are shared with TRBD2. Germline lookup yields CDR1 SGHTA and CDR2 FQGNSA. V lost 3 bases, J lost 6 bases, and 10 bases stayed unmatched. CDR3 size: 15 residues. Written as DNA, the CDR3 is TGTGCCAGCAGCTTTGCGGGGGGCTCGGTTGGCGAGCAGTACTTC. This translates into CASSFAGGSVGEQYF.

The chain carries TRBV11-3 and TRBJ2-1; the match to TRBD2 covers 9 bases. CDR3 length equals 15 residues. Germline-derived CDR1 and CDR2 are SGHNT and YENEEA. V shed 4 bases, J shed 5 bases, and the junction held 6 bases outside the gene matches. The CDR3 sequence: CASSSLAGGHNEQFF. In DNA, the CDR3 is TGTGCCAGCAGCTCCCTCGCGGGGGGGCACAATGAGCAGTTCTTC.

The CDR3 protein is CASSLAAGAGEKLFF. The CDR3 DNA reads TGTGCCAGCAGCTTGGCCGCAGGGGCAGGGGAAAAACTGTTTTTT. The rearrangement uses TRBV5-6 and TRBJ1-4, with a tentative D call TRBD1 (6 bases). The CDR3 length is 15 residues. The V gene's germline CDR1 is SGHDT and CDR2 YYEEEE. V dropped 0 bases and J dropped 8 bases, with 14 bases sitting between them.

This clone was picked up a small number of times. This rearrangement joins TRBV19 to TRBJ1-5, with 8 bases aligning to TRBD1. V lost 2 bases, J lost 7 bases, and 4 bases stayed unmatched. Germline V lookup: CDR1 LNHDA, CDR2 SQIVND (reference sequence). The CDR3 totals 14 residues. For the CDR3, the DNA is TGTGCCAGTAGTATAACAGGGGGGGCCCAGCCCCAGCATTTT. Its protein product is CASSITGGAQPQHF.

The J gene is TRBJ1-4, the V gene TRBV7-2; D gene ambiguous. This CDR3 is built from 12 residues. The germline V gene encodes CDR1 SGHTA and CDR2 FQGNSA. V was clipped by 5 bases and J by 14 bases, with 15 bases between them. CDR3: CASSAPEGGLFF. Written as DNA, the CDR3 is TGTGCCAGCAGCGCACCCGAGGGAGGGCTGTTTTTT.

This chain links TRBV7-2 with TRBJ1-1, with a possible D match to TRBD1 (5 bases). V was pared by 5 bases and J by 3 bases, with 22 bases between. The CDR3 extends over 17 amino acids. CDR1 is SGHTA, CDR2 FQGNSA, per germline. DNA for the CDR3: TGTGCCAGCAGCCCGCAAAAAGAGTTTTGGGGGGACACTGAAGCTTTCTTT. It translates to CASSPQKEFWGDTEAFF.

The V gene is TRBV6-1, the J gene TRBJ2-7, with TRBD1 matching over 7 bases. With V trimmed by 6 bases and J by 6 bases, 2 bases remained unmatched. The CDR3 loop spans 11 amino acids. The V gene's germline CDR1 is MNHNS and CDR2 SASEGT. The DNA of the CDR3 is TGTGCCAGCAGACGACAGGGCGAGCAGTACTTC. As protein: CASRRQGEQYF.

The CDR3 loop is CASLTGSGNTIYF. The DNA of the CDR3 is TGTGCCAGCCTTACAGGGTCCGGAAACACCATATATTTT. This sequence joins TRBV6-5 and TRBJ1-3; tentatively, D is TRBD1 (6 bases). Trimming pared 8 bases from V and 4 bases from J, leaving 12 bases between. Germline CDR1 and CDR2: MNHEY and SVGAGI. The CDR3 extends over 13 amino acids.

This sequence joins TRBV7-2 and TRBJ1-2; a possible D gene is TRBD1 (5 bases). From germline, CDR1 is SGHTA and CDR2 FQGNSA. The CDR3 runs 14 residues. V was clipped by 5 bases and J by 4 bases, with 14 bases between them. In nucleotides, the CDR3 is TGTGCCAGCAGCCCGGGAGGGGACCGCTATGGCTACACCTTC. It codes for CASSPGGDRYGYTF.

The gene calls are TRBV25-1 and TRBJ1-2; D not certain. V lost 5 bases and J lost 4, with 5 bases in between. This CDR3 contains 11 residues. CDR1 and CDR2 (germline): MGHDK, SYGVNS. In DNA, the CDR3 is TGTGCCAGCAGTTGGGGCTATGGCTACACCTTC. Translating it yields CASSWGYGYTF.

This clone was found once. V usage is TRBV7-2 and J usage is TRBJ1-3; D gene unclear. This CDR3 contains 18 residues. Trimming pared 5 bases from V and 0 bases from J, leaving 20 bases between. CDR1 and CDR2 from the germline V gene are SGHTA and FQGNSA. The CDR3 sequence is CASSPKYRTVGSGNTIYF. In DNA form, the CDR3 reads TGTGCCAGCAGCCCCAAATATCGGACGGTGGGCTCTGGAAACACCATATATTTT.

The CDR3 DNA reads as TGCGCCAGCAGCCAAGTTTCCCTTACAGGGTGGGAGACCCAGTACTTC. Its protein product is CASSQVSLTGWETQYF. The chain uses TRBV4-1 and TRBJ2-5, with D possibly being TRBD1 (6 bases). CDR3 length equals 16 residues. Trimming removed 1 base from V and 5 bases from J, with 17 bases in between. Germline V CDR1 and CDR2: MGHRA, YSYEKL.

There are a few counts of this clone. This chain links TRBV6-5 with TRBJ1-5, with D possibly being TRBD1 (5 bases). This CDR3 is 12 amino acids long. Germline values: CDR1 MNHEY, CDR2 SVGAGI. Trimming took off 2 bases at V and 9 bases at J, with 8 bases between the two ends. This CDR3 is CASSYRGGPQHF. The CDR3 bases are TGTGCCAGCAGTTACCGGGGCGGGCCCCAGCATTTT.

In this sample, this clone turned up a few times. This rearrangement joins TRBV6-1 to TRBJ2-5; TRBD2 matches 8 bases. This CDR3 spans 16 amino acids. The V gene end was trimmed by 0 bases and the J gene end by 7 bases; junction bases not matched to a gene: 10. Per germline, CDR1 MNHNS and CDR2 SASEGT. The CDR3 spells CASSEAVGLGGGTQYF. CDR3 bases: TGTGCCAGCAGTGAAGCTGTGGGACTAGGGGGGGGGACCCAGTACTTC.